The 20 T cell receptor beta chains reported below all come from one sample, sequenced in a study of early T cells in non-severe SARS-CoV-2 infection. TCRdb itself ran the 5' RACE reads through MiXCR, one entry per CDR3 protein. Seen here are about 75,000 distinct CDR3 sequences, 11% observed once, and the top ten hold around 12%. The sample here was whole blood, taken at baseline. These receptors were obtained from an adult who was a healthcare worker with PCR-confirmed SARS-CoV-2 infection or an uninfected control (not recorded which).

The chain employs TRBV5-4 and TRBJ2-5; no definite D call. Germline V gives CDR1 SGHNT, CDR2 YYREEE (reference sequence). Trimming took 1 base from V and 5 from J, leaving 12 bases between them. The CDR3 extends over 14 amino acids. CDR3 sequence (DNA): TGTGCCAGCAGCTTGAGTTCCTTCGAGGAGACCCAGTACTTC. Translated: CASSLSSFEETQYF.

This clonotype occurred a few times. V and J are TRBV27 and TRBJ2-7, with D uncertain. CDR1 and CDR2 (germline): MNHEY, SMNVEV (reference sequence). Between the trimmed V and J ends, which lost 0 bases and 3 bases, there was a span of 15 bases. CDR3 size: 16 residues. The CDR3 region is CASSLSRFRSLYEQYF. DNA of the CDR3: TGTGCCAGCAGTTTATCGAGATTCAGATCCCTCTACGAGCAGTACTTC.

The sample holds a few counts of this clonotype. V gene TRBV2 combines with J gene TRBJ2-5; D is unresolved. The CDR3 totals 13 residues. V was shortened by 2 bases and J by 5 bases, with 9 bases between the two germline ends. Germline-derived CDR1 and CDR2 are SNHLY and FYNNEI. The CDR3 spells CASSELAVETQYF. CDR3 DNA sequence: TGTGCCAGCAGTGAATTGGCGGTTGAGACCCAGTACTTC. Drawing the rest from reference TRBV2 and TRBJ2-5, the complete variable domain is EPEVTQTPSHQVTQMGQEVILRCVPISNHLYFYWYRQILGQKVEFLVSFYNNEISEKSEIFDDQFSVERPDGSNFTLKIRSTKLEDSAMYFCASSELAVETQYFGPGTRLLVL.

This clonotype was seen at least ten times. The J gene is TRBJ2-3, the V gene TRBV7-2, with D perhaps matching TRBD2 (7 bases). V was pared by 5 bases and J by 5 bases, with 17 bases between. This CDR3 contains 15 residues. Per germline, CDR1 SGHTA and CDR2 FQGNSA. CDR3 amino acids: CASSPGGGGEDTQYF. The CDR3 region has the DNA TGTGCCAGCAGCCCAGGAGGCGGGGGCGAAGATACGCAGTATTTT.

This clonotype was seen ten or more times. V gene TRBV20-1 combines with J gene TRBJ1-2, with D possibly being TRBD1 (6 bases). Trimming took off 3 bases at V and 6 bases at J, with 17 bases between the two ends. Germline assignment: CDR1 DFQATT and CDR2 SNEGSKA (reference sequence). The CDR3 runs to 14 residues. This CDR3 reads CSAREQGRRDGYTF. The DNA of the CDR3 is TGCAGTGCTAGGGAACAGGGAAGAAGGGATGGCTACACCTTC.

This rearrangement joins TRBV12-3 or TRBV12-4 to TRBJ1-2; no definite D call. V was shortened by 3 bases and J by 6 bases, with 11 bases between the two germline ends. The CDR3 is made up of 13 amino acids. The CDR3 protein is CASSFNRAHGYTF. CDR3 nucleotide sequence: TGTGCCAGCAGTTTTAATAGGGCTCATGGCTACACCTTC.

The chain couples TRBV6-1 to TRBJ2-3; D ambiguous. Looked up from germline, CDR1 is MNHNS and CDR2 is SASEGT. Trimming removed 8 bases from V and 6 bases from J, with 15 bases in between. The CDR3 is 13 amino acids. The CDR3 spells CASGSNRRDTQYF. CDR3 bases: TGTGCCAGCGGCTCCAACCGCCGGGATACGCAGTATTTT.

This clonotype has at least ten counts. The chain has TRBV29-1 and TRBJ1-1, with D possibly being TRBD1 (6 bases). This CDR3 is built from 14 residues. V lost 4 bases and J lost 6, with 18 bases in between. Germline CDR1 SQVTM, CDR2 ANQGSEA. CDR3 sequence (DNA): TGCAGCGTTGCAGTTGGACAGATAGGGGCTGAAGCTTTCTTT. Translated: CSVAVGQIGAEAFF.

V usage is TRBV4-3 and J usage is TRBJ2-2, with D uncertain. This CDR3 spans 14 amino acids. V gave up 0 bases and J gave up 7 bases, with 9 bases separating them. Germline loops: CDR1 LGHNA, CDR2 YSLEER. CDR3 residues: CASSQDLFFGELFF. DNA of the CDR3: TGCGCCAGCAGCCAAGATCTCTTTTTCGGGGAGCTGTTTTTT.

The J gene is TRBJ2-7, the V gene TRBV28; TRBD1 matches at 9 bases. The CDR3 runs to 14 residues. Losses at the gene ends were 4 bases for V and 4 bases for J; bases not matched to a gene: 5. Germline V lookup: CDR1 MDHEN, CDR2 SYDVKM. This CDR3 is CASSYRGRRYEQYF. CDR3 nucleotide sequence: TGTGCCAGCAGTTACAGGGGGCGCAGGTACGAGCAGTACTTC. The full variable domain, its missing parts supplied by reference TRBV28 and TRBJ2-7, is DVKVTQSSRYLVKRTGEKVFLECVQDMDHENMFWYRQDPGLGLRLIYFSYDVKMKEKGDIPEGYSVSREKKERFSLILESASTNQTSMYLCASSYRGRRYEQYFGPGTRLTVT.

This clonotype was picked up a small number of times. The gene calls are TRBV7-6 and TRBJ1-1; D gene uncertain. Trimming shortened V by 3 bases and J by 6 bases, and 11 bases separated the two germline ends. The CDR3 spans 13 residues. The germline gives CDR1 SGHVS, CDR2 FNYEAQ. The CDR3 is CASSFGSAAEAFF. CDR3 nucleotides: TGTGCCAGCAGCTTCGGGTCCGCCGCTGAAGCTTTCTTT.

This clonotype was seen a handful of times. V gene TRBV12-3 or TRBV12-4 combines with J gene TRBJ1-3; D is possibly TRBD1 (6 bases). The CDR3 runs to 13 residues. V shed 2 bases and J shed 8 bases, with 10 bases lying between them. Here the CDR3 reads CASSLQGPHTIYF. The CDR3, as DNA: TGTGCCAGCAGTTTACAGGGGCCGCACACCATATATTTT.

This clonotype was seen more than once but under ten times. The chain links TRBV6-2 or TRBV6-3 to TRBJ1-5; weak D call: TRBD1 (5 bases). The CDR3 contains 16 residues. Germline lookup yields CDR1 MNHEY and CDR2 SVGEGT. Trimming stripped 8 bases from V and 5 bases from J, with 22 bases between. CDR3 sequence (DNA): TGTGCCAGCCACGGCACGGCAGGCCCCAGGGATCAGCCCCAGCATTTT. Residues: CASHGTAGPRDQPQHF.

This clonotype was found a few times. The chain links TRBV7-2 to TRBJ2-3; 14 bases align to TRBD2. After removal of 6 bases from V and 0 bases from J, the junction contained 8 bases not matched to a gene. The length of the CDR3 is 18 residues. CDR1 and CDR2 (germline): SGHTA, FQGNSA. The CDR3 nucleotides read TGTGCCAGCAGTTTTAGACTAGCGGGGGGGTCTAGCACAGATACGCAGTATTTT. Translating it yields CASSFRLAGGSSTDTQYF. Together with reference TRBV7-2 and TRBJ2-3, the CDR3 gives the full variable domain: GAGVSQSPSNKVTEKGKDVELRCDPISGHTALYWYRQSLGQGLEFLIYFQGNSAPDKSGLPSDRFSAERTGGSVSTLTIQRTQQEDSAVYLCASSFRLAGGSSTDTQYFGPGTRLTVL.

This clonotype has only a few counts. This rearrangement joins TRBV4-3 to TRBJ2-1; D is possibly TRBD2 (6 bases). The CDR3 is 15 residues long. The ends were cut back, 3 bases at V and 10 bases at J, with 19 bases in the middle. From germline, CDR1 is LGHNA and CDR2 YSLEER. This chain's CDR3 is CASSQGGDRMGEQFF. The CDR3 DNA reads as TGCGCCAGCAGCCAGGGCGGGGACCGGATGGGGGAGCAGTTCTTC.

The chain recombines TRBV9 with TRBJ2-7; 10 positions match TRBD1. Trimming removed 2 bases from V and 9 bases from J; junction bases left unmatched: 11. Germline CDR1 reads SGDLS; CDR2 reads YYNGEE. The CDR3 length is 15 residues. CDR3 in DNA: TGTGCCAGCAGCGTTTCGGGACAGGGGAGCCTCGGGCAGTACTTC. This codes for CASSVSGQGSLGQYF.

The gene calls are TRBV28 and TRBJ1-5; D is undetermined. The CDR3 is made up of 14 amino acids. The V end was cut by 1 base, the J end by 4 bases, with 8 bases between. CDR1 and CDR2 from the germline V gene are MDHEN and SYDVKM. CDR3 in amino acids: CASSLLAANQPQHF. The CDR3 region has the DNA TGTGCCAGCAGTTTATTGGCAGCGAATCAGCCCCAGCATTTT. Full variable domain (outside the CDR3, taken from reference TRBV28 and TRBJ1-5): DVKVTQSSRYLVKRTGEKVFLECVQDMDHENMFWYRQDPGLGLRLIYFSYDVKMKEKGDIPEGYSVSREKKERFSLILESASTNQTSMYLCASSLLAANQPQHFGDGTRLSIL.

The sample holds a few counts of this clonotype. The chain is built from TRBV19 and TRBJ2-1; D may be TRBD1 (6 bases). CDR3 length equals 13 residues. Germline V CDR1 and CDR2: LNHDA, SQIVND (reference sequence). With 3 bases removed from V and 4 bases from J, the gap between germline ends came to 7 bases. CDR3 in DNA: TGTGCCAGTAGTATTGACAGGTACAATGAGCAGTTCTTC. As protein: CASSIDRYNEQFF.

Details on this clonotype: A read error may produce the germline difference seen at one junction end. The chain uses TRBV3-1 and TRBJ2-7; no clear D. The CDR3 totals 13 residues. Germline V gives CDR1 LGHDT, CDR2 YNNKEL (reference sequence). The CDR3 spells CASSQAGPYEQYF. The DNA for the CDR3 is TGCGCCAGCAGCCAAGCAGGACCCTACGAGCAGTACTTC.

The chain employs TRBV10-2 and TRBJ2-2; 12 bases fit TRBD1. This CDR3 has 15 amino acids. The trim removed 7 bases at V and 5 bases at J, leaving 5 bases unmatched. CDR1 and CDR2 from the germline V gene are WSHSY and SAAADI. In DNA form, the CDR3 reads TGCGCCAGCACCGGGACAGGGGGCGCAACCGGGGAGCTGTTTTTT. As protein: CASTGTGGATGELFF.